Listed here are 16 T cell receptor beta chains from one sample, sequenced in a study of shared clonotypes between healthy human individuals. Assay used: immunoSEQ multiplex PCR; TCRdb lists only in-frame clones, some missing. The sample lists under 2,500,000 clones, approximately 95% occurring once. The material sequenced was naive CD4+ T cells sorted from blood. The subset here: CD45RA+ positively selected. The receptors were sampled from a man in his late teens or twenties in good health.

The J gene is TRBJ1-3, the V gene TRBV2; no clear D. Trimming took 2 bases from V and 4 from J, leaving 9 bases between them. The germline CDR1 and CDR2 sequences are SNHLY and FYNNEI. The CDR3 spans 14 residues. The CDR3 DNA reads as TGTGCCAGCAGTGAATCGGGGAAAGGAAACACCATATATTTT. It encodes CASSESGKGNTIYF.

The CDR3 loop is CASSPPRGYSHNEQFF. The CDR3 DNA sequence: TGTGCCAGCTCACCACCGCGGGGGTACAGCCACAATGAGCAGTTCTTC. This sequence joins TRBV18 and TRBJ2-1; 7 bases map to TRBD2. The CDR3 covers 16 residues. Germline V gene data show CDR1 as KGHSH and CDR2 as LQKENI. Trimming removed 0 bases from V and 5 bases from J; junction bases left unmatched: 7.

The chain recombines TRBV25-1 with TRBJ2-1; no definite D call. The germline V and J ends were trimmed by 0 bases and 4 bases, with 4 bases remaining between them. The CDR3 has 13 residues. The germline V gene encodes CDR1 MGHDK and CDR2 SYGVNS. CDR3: CASSEYLYNEQFF. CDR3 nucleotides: TGTGCCAGCAGTGAATACTTGTACAATGAGCAGTTCTTC.

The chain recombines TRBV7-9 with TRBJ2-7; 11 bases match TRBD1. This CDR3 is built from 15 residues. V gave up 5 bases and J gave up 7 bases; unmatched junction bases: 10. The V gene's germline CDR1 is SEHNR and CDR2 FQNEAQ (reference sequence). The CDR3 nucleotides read TGTGCCAGCAGCGGAGAGGACAGGGGGCCTTCTGAGCAGTACTTC. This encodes CASSGEDRGPSEQYF.

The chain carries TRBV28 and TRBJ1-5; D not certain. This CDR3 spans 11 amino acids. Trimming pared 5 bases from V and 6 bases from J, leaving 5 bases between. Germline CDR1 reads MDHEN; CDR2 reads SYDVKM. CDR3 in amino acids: CASSRFQPQHF. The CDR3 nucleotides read TGTGCCAGCAGTCGCTTTCAGCCCCAGCATTTT.

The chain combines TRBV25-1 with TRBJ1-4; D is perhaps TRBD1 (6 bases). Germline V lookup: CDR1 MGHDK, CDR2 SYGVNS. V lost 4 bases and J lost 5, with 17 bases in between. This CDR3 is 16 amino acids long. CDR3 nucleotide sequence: TGTGCCAGCAGTGGTCCCGGACAGTTGACAAATGAAAAACTGTTTTTT. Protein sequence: CASSGPGQLTNEKLFF.

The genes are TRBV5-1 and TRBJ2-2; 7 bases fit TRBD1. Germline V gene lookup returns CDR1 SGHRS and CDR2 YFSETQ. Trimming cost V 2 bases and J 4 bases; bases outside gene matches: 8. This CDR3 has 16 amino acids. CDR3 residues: CASSLRQGRGTGELFF. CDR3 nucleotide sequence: TGCGCCAGCAGCTTAAGACAGGGCCGAGGCACCGGGGAGCTGTTTTTT.

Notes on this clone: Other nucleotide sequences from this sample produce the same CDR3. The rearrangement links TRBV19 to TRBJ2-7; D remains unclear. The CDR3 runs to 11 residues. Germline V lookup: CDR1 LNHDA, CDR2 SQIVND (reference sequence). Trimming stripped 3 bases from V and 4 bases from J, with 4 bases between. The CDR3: CASSIGYEQYF. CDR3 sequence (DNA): TGTGCCAGTAGTATCGGTTACGAGCAGTACTTC. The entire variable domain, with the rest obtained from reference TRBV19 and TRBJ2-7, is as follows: DGGITQSPKYLFRKEGQNVTLSCEQNLNHDAMYWYRQDPGQGLRLIYYSQIVNDFQKGDIAEGYSVSREKKESFPLTVTSAQKNPTAFYLCASSIGYEQYFGPGTRLTVT.

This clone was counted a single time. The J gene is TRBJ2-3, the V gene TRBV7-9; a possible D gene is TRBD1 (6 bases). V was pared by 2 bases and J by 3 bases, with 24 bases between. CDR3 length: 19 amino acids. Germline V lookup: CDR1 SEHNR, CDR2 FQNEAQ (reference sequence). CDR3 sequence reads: CASSLTKEQGVSETDTQYF. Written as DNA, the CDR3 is TGTGCCAGCAGCTTAACCAAAGAACAGGGAGTAAGCGAGACAGATACGCAGTATTTT.

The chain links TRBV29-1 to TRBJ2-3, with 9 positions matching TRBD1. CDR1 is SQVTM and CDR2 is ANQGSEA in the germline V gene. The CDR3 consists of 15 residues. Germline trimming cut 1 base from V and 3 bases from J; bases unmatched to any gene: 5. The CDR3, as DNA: TGCAGCGTTGAAGTTGGGACAGGGTGGACAGATACGCAGTATTTT. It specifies CSVEVGTGWTDTQYF.

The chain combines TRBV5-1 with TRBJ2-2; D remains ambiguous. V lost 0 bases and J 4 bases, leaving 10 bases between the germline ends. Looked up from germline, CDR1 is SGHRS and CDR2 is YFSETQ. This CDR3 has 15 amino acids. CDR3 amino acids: CASSLAQQITGELFF. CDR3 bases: TGCGCCAGCAGCTTGGCCCAACAGATCACCGGGGAGCTGTTTTTT. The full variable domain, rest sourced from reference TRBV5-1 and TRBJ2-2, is KAGVTQTPRYLIKTRGQQVTLSCSPISGHRSVSWYQQTPGQGLQFLFEYFSETQRNKGNFPGRFSGRQFSNSRSEMNVSTLELGDSALYLCASSLAQQITGELFFGEGSRLTVL.

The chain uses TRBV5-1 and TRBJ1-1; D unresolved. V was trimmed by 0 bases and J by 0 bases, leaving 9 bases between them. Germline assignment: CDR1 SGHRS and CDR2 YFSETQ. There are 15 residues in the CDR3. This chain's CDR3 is CASSLGVDLNTEAFF. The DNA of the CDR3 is TGCGCCAGCAGCTTGGGGGTCGATTTGAACACTGAAGCTTTCTTT.

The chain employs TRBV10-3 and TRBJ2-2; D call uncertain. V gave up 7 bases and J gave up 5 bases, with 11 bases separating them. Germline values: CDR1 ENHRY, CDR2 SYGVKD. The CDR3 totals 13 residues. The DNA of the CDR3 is TGTGCCATCAAGCCTCTGGAAACCGGGGAGCTGTTTTTT. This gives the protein CAIKPLETGELFF.

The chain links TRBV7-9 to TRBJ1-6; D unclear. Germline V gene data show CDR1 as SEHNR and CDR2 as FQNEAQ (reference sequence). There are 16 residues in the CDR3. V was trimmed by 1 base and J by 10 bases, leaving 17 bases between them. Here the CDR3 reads CASSLGYGPEFSPLHF. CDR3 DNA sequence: TGTGCCAGCAGCTTAGGCTATGGACCAGAATTCTCACCCCTCCACTTT.

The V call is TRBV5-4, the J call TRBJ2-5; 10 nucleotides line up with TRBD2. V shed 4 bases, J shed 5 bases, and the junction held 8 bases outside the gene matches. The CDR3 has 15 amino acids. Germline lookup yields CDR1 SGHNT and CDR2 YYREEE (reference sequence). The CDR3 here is CASSPSAGGLETQYF. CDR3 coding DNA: TGTGCCAGCAGCCCCTCAGCGGGGGGGCTGGAGACCCAGTACTTC.

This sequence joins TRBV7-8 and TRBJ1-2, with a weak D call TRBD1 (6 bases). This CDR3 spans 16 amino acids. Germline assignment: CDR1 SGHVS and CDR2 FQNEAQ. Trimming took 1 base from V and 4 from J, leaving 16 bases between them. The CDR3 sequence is CASSLGSQGLVYGYTF. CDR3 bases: TGTGCCAGCAGCTTAGGATCCCAGGGGCTCGTCTATGGCTACACCTTC.